This T cell receptor (beta chain) was captured by sequencing in a study of OX40 agonist ivuxolimab in advanced cancers. Study-level information: Treatment of patients was with ivuxolimab, an agonistic anti-OX40 (CD134) antibody. Across the patients, intravenous ivuxolimab was delivered every 2 weeks at 0.01 to 10 mg/kg.

The study's findings and limits: Fewer expanded clones were found on average in CD4+ than in CD8+ T cells.

Systemic immunosuppression or a history of autoimmune disease excluded patients. Note on this clone: Its specificity is unknown.

The ends were cut back, 1 base at V and 1 base at J, with 6 bases in the middle. This CDR3 has 13 residues. Germline CDR1 and CDR2: SGHDT and YYEEEE. TCRdb's table, derived via immunoSEQ multiplex PCR, lists solely in-frame clones and lacks some. The data contain more than 12,000 clones, about 89% of them singletons. The chain employs TRBV5-6 and TRBJ2-7; tentatively, D is TRBD1 (6 bases). The origin of this receptor is an adult with an advanced solid tumor such as melanoma, head and neck, liver or kidney cancer. The material sequenced was CD4+ or CD8+ T cells sorted from blood, taken in a trial of the OX40 agonist ivuxolimab. The CDR3 DNA follows: TGTGCCAGCAGCTTGACAGGGTCCTACGAGCAGTACTTC. Translating gives CASSLTGSYEQYF.